The T cell receptor (beta chain) under discussion was sequenced for a study of OX40 agonist ivuxolimab in advanced cancers. Overall study context: Those treated in dose escalation had hepatocellular carcinoma, melanoma, renal cell cancer or head and neck cancer.

TCRdb's table, derived via immunoSEQ multiplex PCR, lists solely in-frame clones and lacks some. The table lists 20,000 to 25,000 clones, over 65% of them singletons. Trimming pared 5 bases from V and 3 bases from J, leaving 9 bases between. The germline V gene has CDR1 WNHNN and CDR2 SYGVQD (reference sequence). This CDR3 contains 13 residues. Details on this clone: Its antigen remains unknown.

Overall study findings and caveats: Among the least clonally expanded were partial responders at 0.1-3.0 mg/kg. Clonal expansion by week 6 occurred in CD4+ and CD8+ blood T cells (at 0.1 to 3.0 mg/kg).

The sequences come from CD4+ or CD8+ T cells sorted from blood, collected in a trial of the OX40 agonist ivuxolimab. The sequence derives from an adult with an advanced solid tumor such as melanoma, head and neck, liver or kidney cancer. The chain has TRBV10-1 and TRBJ2-3; D possibly corresponds to TRBD2 (5 bases). CDR3: CASSSLATDTQYF. The CDR3 region has the DNA TGCGCCAGCAGTTCCCTAGCAACAGATACGCAGTATTTT.